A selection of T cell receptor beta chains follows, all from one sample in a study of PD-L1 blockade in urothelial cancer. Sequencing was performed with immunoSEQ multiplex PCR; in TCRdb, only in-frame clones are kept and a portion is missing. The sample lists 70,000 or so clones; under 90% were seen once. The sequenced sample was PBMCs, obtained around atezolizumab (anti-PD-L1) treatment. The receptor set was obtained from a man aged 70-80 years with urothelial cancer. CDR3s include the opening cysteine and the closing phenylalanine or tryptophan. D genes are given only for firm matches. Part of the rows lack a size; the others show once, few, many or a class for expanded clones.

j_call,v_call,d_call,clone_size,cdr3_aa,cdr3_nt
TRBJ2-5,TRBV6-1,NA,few,CASSGDSASQYF,TGTGCCAGCAGCGGGGACTCTGCGTCCCAGTACTTC
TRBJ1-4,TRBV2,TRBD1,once,CASSPGQRNEKLFF,TGTGCCAGCAGCCCGGGACAGAGAAATGAAAAACTGTTTTTT
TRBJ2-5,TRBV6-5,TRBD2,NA,CASSSRGLAGETQYF,TGTGCCAGCAGTAGCCGGGGACTAGCGGGAGAGACCCAGTACTTC
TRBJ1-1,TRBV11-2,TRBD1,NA,CASSYPGQGLNTEAFF,TGTGCCAGCAGCTACCCAGGACAGGGATTGAACACTGAAGCTTTCTTT
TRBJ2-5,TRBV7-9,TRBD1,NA,CASSYRTGGETQYF,TGTGCCAGCAGCTACCGGACAGGGGGAGAGACCCAGTACTTC
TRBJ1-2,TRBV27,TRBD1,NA,CASRARTGDNYGYTF,TGTGCCAGCAGGGCCCGGACAGGGGATAACTATGGCTACACCTTC
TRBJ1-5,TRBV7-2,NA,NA,CASSPLPPGARAQPQHF,TGTGCCAGCAGCCCCCTCCCCCCAGGGGCGCGGGCTCAGCCCCAGCATTTT
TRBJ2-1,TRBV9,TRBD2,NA,CASSDLTVAGGYNEQFF,TGTGCCAGCAGCGACCTAACGGTAGCGGGAGGCTACAATGAGCAGTTCTTC
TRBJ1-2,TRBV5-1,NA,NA,CASSFEGDNYGYTF,TGCGCCAGCAGCTTCGAGGGGGATAACTATGGCTACACCTTC
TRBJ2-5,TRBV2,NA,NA,CASRGPVPGLQETQYF,TGTGCCAGCAGGGGGCCTGTTCCGGGACTCCAAGAGACCCAGTACTTC
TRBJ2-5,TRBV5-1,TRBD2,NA,CASSLVLAGGRETQYF,TGCGCCAGCAGCTTAGTTCTAGCGGGAGGAAGGGAGACCCAGTACTTC
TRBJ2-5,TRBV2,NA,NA,CASSETVETQYF,TGTGCCAGCAGTGAAACTGTCGAGACCCAGTACTTC
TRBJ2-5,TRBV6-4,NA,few,CASRVWGRCRQETQYF,TGTGCCAGCAGGGTATGGGGGCGGTGCAGGCAAGAGACCCAGTACTTC
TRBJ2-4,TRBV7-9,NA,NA,CASSLARDVIQYF,TGTGCCAGCAGCTTAGCCCGGGATGTCATTCAGTACTTC
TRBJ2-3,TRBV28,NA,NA,CASSDQLADTQYF,TGTGCCAGCAGTGATCAGTTGGCAGATACGCAGTATTTT
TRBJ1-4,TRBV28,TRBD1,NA,CASSDGTAGSNEKLFF,TGTGCCAGCAGTGATGGGACAGCGGGCTCTAATGAAAAACTGTTTTTT
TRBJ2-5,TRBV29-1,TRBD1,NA,CSAERTGETQYF,TGCAGCGCGGAGCGGACAGGGGAGACCCAGTACTTC
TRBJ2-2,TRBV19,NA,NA,CASSINRNTGELFF,TGTGCCAGTAGTATTAACAGGAACACCGGGGAGCTGTTTTTT
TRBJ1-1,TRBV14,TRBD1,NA,CASSRPPSGGAEAFF,TGTGCCAGCAGCCGGCCACCGTCAGGGGGAGCCGAAGCTTTCTTT
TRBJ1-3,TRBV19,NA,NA,CASTGDSGNTIYF,TGTGCCAGTACAGGGGACTCTGGAAACACCATATATTTT
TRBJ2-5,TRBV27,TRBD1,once,CASRRDRAVVTQYF,TGTGCCAGCCGGAGGGACAGGGCCGTGGTAACCCAGTACTTC
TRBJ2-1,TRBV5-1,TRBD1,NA,CASSSGQGAKYNEQFF,TGCGCCAGCAGCTCCGGACAGGGGGCGAAGTACAATGAGCAGTTCTTC
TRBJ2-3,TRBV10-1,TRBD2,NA,CASSESTSGGGTDTQYF,TGCGCCAGCAGTGAGTCGACTAGCGGGGGGGGCACAGATACGCAGTATTTT
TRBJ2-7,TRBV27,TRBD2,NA,CASMRAGGFRLAGGSYEQYF,TGTGCCAGCATGAGGGCAGGGGGGTTTCGACTAGCGGGAGGGTCCTACGAGCAGTACTTC
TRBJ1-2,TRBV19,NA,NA,CASSTSQGRTTYGYTF,TGTGCCAGTAGTACCTCACAGGGAAGGACAACCTATGGCTACACCTTC
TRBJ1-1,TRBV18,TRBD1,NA,CASSPLDRVIGAFF,TGTGCCAGCTCACCACTCGACAGGGTTATAGGAGCTTTCTTT
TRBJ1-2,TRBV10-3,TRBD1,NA,CAITNRDSANYGYTF,TGTGCCATCACGAACCGGGACAGTGCTAACTATGGCTACACCTTC
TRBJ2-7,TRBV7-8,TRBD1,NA,CASNGGRQGGVYEQYF,TGTGCCAGCAACGGGGGGAGACAGGGGGGAGTCTACGAGCAGTACTTC
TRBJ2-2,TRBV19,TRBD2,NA,CASSSVREGRGRELFF,TGTGCCAGTAGTTCCGTGCGGGAGGGCCGAGGACGGGAGCTGTTTTTT
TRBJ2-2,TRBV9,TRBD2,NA,CASSPRLAGGDTGELFF,TGTGCCAGCAGCCCCAGACTAGCGGGAGGAGACACCGGGGAGCTGTTTTTT
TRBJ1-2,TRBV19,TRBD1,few,CASSTSGTGGPYGYTF,TGTGCCAGTAGTACTTCCGGGACAGGGGGACCCTATGGCTACACCTTC
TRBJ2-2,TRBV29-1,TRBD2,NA,CSVRAGANTGELFF,TGCAGCGTAAGAGCGGGAGCGAACACCGGGGAGCTGTTTTTT
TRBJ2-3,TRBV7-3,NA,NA,CASSDYGRGTDTQYF,TGTGCCAGCAGCGACTATGGGCGGGGCACAGATACGCAGTATTTT
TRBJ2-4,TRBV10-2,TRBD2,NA,CASRNGLAPQDIIQYF,TGCGCCAGCAGAAATGGACTAGCGCCCCAAGATATCATTCAGTACTTC
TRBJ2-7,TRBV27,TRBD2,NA,CASSLSSVAGVYEQYF,TGTGCCAGCAGTTTATCGTCCGTAGCGGGGGTTTACGAGCAGTACTTC
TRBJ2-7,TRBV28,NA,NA,CASSPRTVTYEQYF,TGTGCCAGCAGTCCTCGGACAGTTACCTACGAGCAGTACTTC
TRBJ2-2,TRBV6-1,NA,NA,CASQRAGANTGELFF,TGTGCCAGCCAAAGGGCAGGGGCGAACACCGGGGAGCTGTTTTTT
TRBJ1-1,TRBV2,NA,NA,CASRGQPGTEAFF,TGTGCCAGCAGGGGGCAACCCGGCACTGAAGCTTTCTTT
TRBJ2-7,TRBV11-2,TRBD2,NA,CASSLVSGRAYEQYF,TGTGCCAGCAGCTTAGTCAGCGGGAGGGCCTACGAGCAGTACTTC
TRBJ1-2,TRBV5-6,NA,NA,CASSFNPQGRDYGYTF,TGTGCCAGCAGCTTCAACCCTCAGGGGCGCGACTATGGCTACACCTTC
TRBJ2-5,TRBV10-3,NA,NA,CAISESTGETQYF,TGTGCCATCAGTGAGTCGACGGGAGAGACCCAGTACTTC
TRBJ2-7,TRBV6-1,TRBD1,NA,CASRQGGPYEQYF,TGTGCCAGCAGACAGGGGGGACCCTACGAGCAGTACTTC
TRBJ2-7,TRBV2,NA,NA,CASTRDMREQYF,TGTGCCAGCACCCGGGATATGCGCGAGCAGTACTTC
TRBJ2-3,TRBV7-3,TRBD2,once,CASSLTGGATDTQYF,TGTGCCAGCAGCTTAACCGGGGGGGCTACAGATACGCAGTATTTT
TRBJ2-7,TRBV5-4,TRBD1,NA,CASSGPGQGIYEQYF,TGTGCCAGCAGCGGTCCGGGACAGGGGATCTACGAGCAGTACTTC
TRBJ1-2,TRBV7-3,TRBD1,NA,CASSLTGQTSYTF,TGTGCCAGCAGCTTAACGGGACAGACTTCCTACACCTTC
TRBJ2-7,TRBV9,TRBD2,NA,CASSPGLADSYEQYF,TGTGCCAGCAGCCCAGGGCTAGCGGACTCCTACGAGCAGTACTTC
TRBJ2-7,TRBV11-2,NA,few,CASSWTRSYEQYF,TGTGCCAGCAGCTGGACTCGGTCCTACGAGCAGTACTTC
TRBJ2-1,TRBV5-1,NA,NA,CASSLARTNDEQFF,TGCGCCAGCAGCTTGGCCCGGACTAACGATGAGCAGTTCTTC
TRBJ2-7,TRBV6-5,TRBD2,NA,CASSPTSGSFYEQYF,TGTGCCAGCAGTCCGACTAGCGGAAGCTTCTACGAGCAGTACTTC
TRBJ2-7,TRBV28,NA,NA,CASNPNTLGGEQYF,TGTGCCAGCAATCCAAATACTCTCGGGGGCGAGCAGTACTTC
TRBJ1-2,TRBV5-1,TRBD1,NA,CASSTGTGPYGYTF,TGCGCCAGCAGCACAGGGACAGGGCCCTATGGCTACACCTTC
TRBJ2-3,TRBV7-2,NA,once,CASSTTGDTQYF,TGTGCCAGCAGCACGACTGGTGATACGCAGTATTTT
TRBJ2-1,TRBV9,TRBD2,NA,CASSVAGGGLAGGNEQFF,TGTGCCAGCAGCGTAGCGGGGGGCGGACTAGCGGGGGGCAATGAGCAGTTCTTC
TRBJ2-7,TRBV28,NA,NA,CASSTYPSPQASYKGEQYF,TGTGCCAGCAGTACATACCCCAGCCCACAGGCGTCCTACAAGGGCGAGCAGTACTTC